One and the same sample provided the 2 T cell receptor beta chains below, sequenced in a study of shared clonotypes between healthy human individuals. Method: immunoSEQ multiplex PCR; TCRdb's copy keeps in-frame clones and lacks some. The table lists around 200,000 clones, around 93% of them singletons. The sequencing sample was made of naive CD4+ T cells sorted from blood. The subset: CD45RA+ positively selected. All receptors come from a woman in her twenties or thirties in good health.

The chain has TRBV28 and TRBJ1-2; D remains ambiguous. With 5 bases removed from V and 9 bases from J, the gap between germline ends came to 19 bases. The CDR3 runs to 14 residues. Germline CDR1 MDHEN, CDR2 SYDVKM. As DNA, the CDR3 is TGTGCCAGCAGTCCCGTTACCGGGGTGGCGCGCTACACCTTC. It is translated as CASSPVTGVARYTF.

V usage is TRBV7-6 and J usage is TRBJ2-5; TRBD2 agrees at 15 bases. The V gene end was trimmed by 4 bases and the J gene end by 1 base; junction bases not matched to a gene: 7. CDR1 SGHVS and CDR2 FNYEAQ come from the germline V gene. The CDR3 sequence is 18 residues long. The CDR3 sequence: CASSSGLAGGDLQETQYF. The CDR3, as DNA: TGTGCCAGCAGCTCCGGACTAGCGGGAGGGGACCTCCAAGAGACCCAGTACTTC.